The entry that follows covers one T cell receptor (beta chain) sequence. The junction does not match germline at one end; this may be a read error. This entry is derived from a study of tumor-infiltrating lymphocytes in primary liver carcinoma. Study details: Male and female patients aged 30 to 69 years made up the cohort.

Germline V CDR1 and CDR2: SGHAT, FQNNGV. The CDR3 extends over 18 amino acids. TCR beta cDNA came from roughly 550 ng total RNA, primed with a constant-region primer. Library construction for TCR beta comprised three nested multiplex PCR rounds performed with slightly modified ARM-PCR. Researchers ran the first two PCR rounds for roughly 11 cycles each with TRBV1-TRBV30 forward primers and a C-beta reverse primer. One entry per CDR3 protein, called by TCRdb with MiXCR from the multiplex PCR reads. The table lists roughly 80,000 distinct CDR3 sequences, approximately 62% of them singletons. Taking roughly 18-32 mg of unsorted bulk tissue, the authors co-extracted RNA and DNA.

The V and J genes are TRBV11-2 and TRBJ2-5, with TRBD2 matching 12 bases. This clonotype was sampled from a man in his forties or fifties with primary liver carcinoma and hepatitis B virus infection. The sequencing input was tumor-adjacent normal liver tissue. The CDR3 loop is CASSLDPWSSGRGGTQRF. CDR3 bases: TGTGCCAGCAGCTTAGATCCGTGGTCTAGCGGGAGGGGAGGGACCCAGCGCTTC.